The clone carrying this T cell receptor (beta chain) was observed a few times. As originally analysed: Reference gene primer amplification gave nucleated cell count estimates. Libraries were prepared by immunoSEQ multiplex PCR; TCRdb keeps only in-frame clonotypes and omits some of them. That table gives V, J and clone size, and the DNA gave D and trimming. The table has fewer than 15,000 clones, around 82% seen once; the top ten hold around a third. The data were obtained in a study of blood T cell repertoires in COVID-19. Study background: The United States, Italy and Spain supplied acute and convalescent COVID-19 samples. The cDNA or gDNA used as material had been derived from T cells, B-cell-depleted T cells, or PBMCs.

Trimming removed 3 bases from V and 6 bases from J; junction bases left unmatched: 8. The V gene's germline CDR1 is MNHEY and CDR2 SMNVEV (reference sequence). The CDR3 extends over 15 amino acids. This clonotype was sampled from a human donor in a cohort sampled during active COVID-19. V gene TRBV27 combines with J gene TRBJ1-5; 7 bases are a match to TRBD1. The specimen was peripheral blood. The CDR3 DNA reads TGTGCCAGCAGTTTGGATAGGGGGCTAAGTCAGCCCCAGCATTTT. Translating it yields CASSLDRGLSQPQHF.